The clone carrying this T cell receptor beta chain came up a few times. V was cut by 8 bases and J by 2 bases, with 12 bases left in between. This CDR3 has 13 amino acids. Expressed TCRB transcripts were sequenced because the entire RNA isolate underwent reverse transcription. Data came from immunoSEQ multiplex PCR; TCRdb stores just in-frame clones and leaves some out. The sample consists of under 450,000 clones, about 15% of them appearing once. The sample is drawn from a study of beta chain features in type 1 diabetes. The origin of this receptor is a woman under 30 in good health. Sequencing was carried out using naive CD4+ T cells from blood. V is TRBV23-1 and J is TRBJ1-1, with a weak D call TRBD1 (5 bases). TRBV23-1 is an ORF, and what it does is uncertain. In DNA form, the CDR3 reads TGCGCCAGCCCTTCTAGGGGAAACACTGAAGCTTTCTTT. Translated, it gives CASPSRGNTEAFF.